Listed below are T cell receptor beta chains from one sample, sequenced in a study of metastatic and nonmetastatic thyroid tumors. TCRdb recomputed clones from the PCR reads via MiXCR. Of 90,000 or so clones listed, 8% to 9.5% are singletons. Sequenced input: blood. The receptors here all came from a female donor with papillary thyroid cancer or a benign thyroid nodule (not recorded which). Some clones in this sample may be carry-over from other donors' samples. Both conserved end residues are part of each CDR3. Each record gives: clone size, J gene, D gene, CDR3 length, V gene, CDR3 DNA, CDR3 protein. A D gene is named only where the DNA matches it firmly. Rows may omit the clone size; those that give it use once, few, many or a size class.

clone_size: many
j_call: TRBJ1-6
d_call: NA
cdr3_length: 14
v_call: TRBV5-1
cdr3_nt: TGCGCCAGCAGCTTTAATATTGAGCAGTCGTCCCTCCACTTT
cdr3_aa: CASSFNIEQSSLHF

clone_size: many
j_call: TRBJ2-2
d_call: NA
cdr3_length: 14
v_call: TRBV5-1
cdr3_nt: TGCGCCAGCAGCCCAAACGGGGACACCGGGGAGCTGTTTTTT
cdr3_aa: CASSPNGDTGELFF

clone_size: many
j_call: TRBJ2-3
d_call: NA
cdr3_length: 10
v_call: TRBV20-1
cdr3_nt: TGCAGTGTGGGGGAAGATACGCAGTATTTT
cdr3_aa: CSVGEDTQYF

clone_size: once
j_call: TRBJ1-2
d_call: NA
cdr3_length: 13
v_call: TRBV4-1
cdr3_nt: TGCGCCAGCAGCCAAGACGGCGGGGATGGCTACACCTTC
cdr3_aa: CASSQDGGDGYTF

clone_size: many
j_call: TRBJ2-2
d_call: TRBD1
cdr3_length: 16
v_call: TRBV5-5
cdr3_nt: TGTGCCAGCAGCTTGTGGCAGGGGGCATCAACCGGGGAGCTGTTTTTT
cdr3_aa: CASSLWQGASTGELFF

clone_size: few
j_call: TRBJ1-4
d_call: NA
cdr3_length: 12
v_call: TRBV5-6
cdr3_nt: TGTGCCAGCAGCTATCGCGTGGGGAAACTGTTTTTT
cdr3_aa: CASSYRVGKLFF

clone_size: many
j_call: TRBJ1-3
d_call: NA
cdr3_length: 14
v_call: TRBV12-3/TRBV12-4
cdr3_nt: TGTGCCAGCGCGGCGGGGGGCACTGGAAACACCATATATTTT
cdr3_aa: CASAAGGTGNTIYF

clone_size: many
j_call: TRBJ1-6
d_call: NA
cdr3_length: 15
v_call: TRBV30
cdr3_nt: TGTGCCTGGAGTGCCGCTTGGGGGGGCGGGTCACCCCTCCACTTT
cdr3_aa: CAWSAAWGGGSPLHF

clone_size: few
j_call: TRBJ2-3
d_call: TRBD1
cdr3_length: 14
v_call: TRBV6-1
cdr3_nt: TGTGCCAGCAGTGAAGCCCCGGGACAGGGGACGCAGTATTTT
cdr3_aa: CASSEAPGQGTQYF

clone_size: many
j_call: TRBJ1-2
d_call: NA
cdr3_length: 11
v_call: TRBV30
cdr3_nt: TGTGCCTGGACCGACAACTATGGCTACACCTTC
cdr3_aa: CAWTDNYGYTF

clone_size: many
j_call: TRBJ1-2
d_call: NA
cdr3_length: 14
v_call: TRBV19
cdr3_nt: TGTGCCAGTACTCAGACAGGTGACAACTATGGCTACACCTTC
cdr3_aa: CASTQTGDNYGYTF

clone_size: many
j_call: TRBJ2-6
d_call: TRBD1
cdr3_length: 15
v_call: TRBV7-6
cdr3_nt: TGTGCCAGCAGTCCAGGGGGCTCCGGGGCCAACGTCCTGACTTTC
cdr3_aa: CASSPGGSGANVLTF

clone_size: many
j_call: TRBJ2-1
d_call: TRBD1
cdr3_length: 13
v_call: TRBV7-7
cdr3_nt: TGTGCCAGCAGCTTACAGGGGGTCAATGAGCAGTTCTTC
cdr3_aa: CASSLQGVNEQFF

clone_size: many
j_call: TRBJ1-5
d_call: NA
cdr3_length: 11
v_call: TRBV20-1
cdr3_nt: TGCAGTGCTTCCACGACAGGGCCCCAGCATTTT
cdr3_aa: CSASTTGPQHF

clone_size: many
j_call: TRBJ2-1
d_call: NA
cdr3_length: 15
v_call: TRBV11-2
cdr3_nt: TGTGCCAGCAGCTTAGAAGGGTGGTCCTACAATGAGCAGTTCTTC
cdr3_aa: CASSLEGWSYNEQFF

clone_size: many
j_call: TRBJ2-3
d_call: TRBD1
cdr3_length: 13
v_call: TRBV5-5
cdr3_nt: TGTGCCAGCAGCTATACAGGGGGAGATACGCAGTATTTT
cdr3_aa: CASSYTGGDTQYF

clone_size: NA
j_call: TRBJ1-2
d_call: NA
cdr3_length: 14
v_call: TRBV6-1
cdr3_nt: TGTGCCAGTAGTGAAAGCAACAGAGGGTATGGCTACACATTC
cdr3_aa: CASSESNRGYGYTF

clone_size: many
j_call: TRBJ1-6
d_call: NA
cdr3_length: 13
v_call: TRBV5-1
cdr3_nt: TGCGCCACTTCGGACAGTGCCAATTCACCCCTCCACTTT
cdr3_aa: CATSDSANSPLHF

clone_size: many
j_call: TRBJ1-6
d_call: TRBD1
cdr3_length: 15
v_call: TRBV6-2/TRBV6-3
cdr3_nt: TGTGCCAGCAGTTACTCGACAGGGGATAATTCACCCCTCCACTTT
cdr3_aa: CASSYSTGDNSPLHF

clone_size: many
j_call: TRBJ2-1
d_call: TRBD2
cdr3_length: 15
v_call: TRBV7-3
cdr3_nt: TGTGCCAGCAGCTTAGGTGCGGGGGGATACAATGAGCAGTTCTTC
cdr3_aa: CASSLGAGGYNEQFF

clone_size: many
j_call: TRBJ1-1
d_call: NA
cdr3_length: 14
v_call: TRBV30
cdr3_nt: TGTGCCTGGAGTGTAGGGGCAGAGTACACTGAAGCTTTCTTT
cdr3_aa: CAWSVGAEYTEAFF

clone_size: many
j_call: TRBJ2-7
d_call: TRBD1
cdr3_length: 15
v_call: TRBV7-3
cdr3_nt: TGTGCCAGCAGCTTAACCGCCGGGACAGGATACGAGCAGTACTTC
cdr3_aa: CASSLTAGTGYEQYF

clone_size: NA
j_call: TRBJ1-5
d_call: NA
cdr3_length: 15
v_call: TRBV11-3
cdr3_nt: TGTGCCAGCATCTCCCGGGGGGGGAAGGATCAGCCCCAGCATTTT
cdr3_aa: CASISRGGKDQPQHF

clone_size: few
j_call: TRBJ2-3
d_call: TRBD1
cdr3_length: 15
v_call: TRBV5-6
cdr3_nt: TGTGCCAGCAGCTTGACAGGACAGGGGACAGATACGCAGTATTTT
cdr3_aa: CASSLTGQGTDTQYF

clone_size: many
j_call: TRBJ2-2
d_call: NA
cdr3_length: 16
v_call: TRBV27
cdr3_nt: TGTGCCAGCAGGCCCGTGGGCGGAGGATCCACCGGGGAGCTGTTTTTT
cdr3_aa: CASRPVGGGSTGELFF

clone_size: many
j_call: TRBJ2-3
d_call: TRBD2
cdr3_length: 14
v_call: TRBV9
cdr3_nt: TGTGCCAGCAGCGGCCGGGAGGACCCCGATACGCAGTATTTT
cdr3_aa: CASSGREDPDTQYF

clone_size: many
j_call: TRBJ1-1
d_call: TRBD1
cdr3_length: 10
v_call: TRBV2
cdr3_nt: TGTGCCAGCCTGACAGGGTACGCTTTCTTT
cdr3_aa: CASLTGYAFF

clone_size: many
j_call: TRBJ2-7
d_call: NA
cdr3_length: 14
v_call: TRBV11-2
cdr3_nt: TGTGCCAGCAGCTTAGGACAGATCTCCTACGAGCAGTACTTT
cdr3_aa: CASSLGQISYEQYF

clone_size: many
j_call: TRBJ2-5
d_call: TRBD1
cdr3_length: 15
v_call: TRBV24-1
cdr3_nt: TGTGCCACCAGTGGTGGGACAGGGGGCGGGGAGACCCAGTACTTC
cdr3_aa: CATSGGTGGGETQYF

clone_size: many
j_call: TRBJ2-5
d_call: NA
cdr3_length: 15
v_call: TRBV20-1
cdr3_nt: TGCAGTGCCCCGCCAATGGAGCGTAACTTGGAGACCCAGTACTTC
cdr3_aa: CSAPPMERNLETQYF

clone_size: many
j_call: TRBJ2-7
d_call: NA
cdr3_length: 11
v_call: TRBV3-1
cdr3_nt: TGTGCCAGCAGCCGCTTGGGCGAGCAGTACTTC
cdr3_aa: CASSRLGEQYF

clone_size: many
j_call: TRBJ1-2
d_call: NA
cdr3_length: 11
v_call: TRBV10-1
cdr3_nt: TGCGCCAGCATGGAGCCAGATGACAGGCACTTC
cdr3_aa: CASMEPDDRHF

clone_size: few
j_call: TRBJ1-1
d_call: NA
cdr3_length: 13
v_call: TRBV5-1
cdr3_nt: TGCGCCAGCAGCTTGATGGCGAACACTGAGGCTTTCTTT
cdr3_aa: CASSLMANTEAFF

clone_size: NA
j_call: TRBJ2-5
d_call: NA
cdr3_length: 16
v_call: TRBV9
cdr3_nt: TGTGCCAGCAGCGTAGCGGTCGGGGGGCTGCAAGAGACCCAGTACTTC
cdr3_aa: CASSVAVGGLQETQYF

clone_size: many
j_call: TRBJ1-1
d_call: NA
cdr3_length: 14
v_call: TRBV2
cdr3_nt: TGTGCCAGCAGTGGGGTAAACAGGAGGTCTGAAGCTTTCTTT
cdr3_aa: CASSGVNRRSEAFF

clone_size: many
j_call: TRBJ1-6
d_call: TRBD1
cdr3_length: 15
v_call: TRBV6-6
cdr3_nt: TGTGCCAGCAGTTACTCGACAGGGGGTAATTCACCCCTCCACTTT
cdr3_aa: CASSYSTGGNSPLHF

clone_size: few
j_call: TRBJ2-6
d_call: TRBD1
cdr3_length: 16
v_call: TRBV30
cdr3_nt: TGTGCCTGGAGTGTAGGACAGGGAAGTGGGGCCAACGTCCTGACTTTC
cdr3_aa: CAWSVGQGSGANVLTF

clone_size: many
j_call: TRBJ1-4
d_call: NA
cdr3_length: 12
v_call: TRBV27
cdr3_nt: TGTGCCAGCAGTTCTGGTAATGAAAAACTGTTTTTT
cdr3_aa: CASSSGNEKLFF

clone_size: few
j_call: TRBJ2-1
d_call: TRBD1
cdr3_length: 18
v_call: TRBV6-2/TRBV6-3
cdr3_nt: TGTGCCAGCAGTTCCCCTACAGGGGGCGTAAGCTCCTACAATGAGCAGTTCTTC
cdr3_aa: CASSSPTGGVSSYNEQFF

clone_size: many
j_call: TRBJ2-7
d_call: TRBD1
cdr3_length: 14
v_call: TRBV11-3
cdr3_nt: TGTGCCAGCAGCTTAGGTGGGACAGCTTACGAGCAGTACTTC
cdr3_aa: CASSLGGTAYEQYF

clone_size: few
j_call: TRBJ2-1
d_call: TRBD2
cdr3_length: 18
v_call: TRBV9
cdr3_nt: TGTGCCAGCAGCGCCGGGACTAGCGGGACGAGCTCCTACAATGAGCAGTTCTTC
cdr3_aa: CASSAGTSGTSSYNEQFF

clone_size: many
j_call: TRBJ2-3
d_call: TRBD1
cdr3_length: 15
v_call: TRBV6-1
cdr3_nt: TGTGCCAGCAACAAAGGACAGGGTATCGCAGATACGCAGTATTTT
cdr3_aa: CASNKGQGIADTQYF

clone_size: many
j_call: TRBJ2-1
d_call: TRBD1
cdr3_length: 15
v_call: TRBV9
cdr3_nt: TGTGCCAGCAGCGCCCGGGACAGGGCCTACAATGAGCAGTTCTTC
cdr3_aa: CASSARDRAYNEQFF

clone_size: many
j_call: TRBJ1-5
d_call: NA
cdr3_length: 13
v_call: TRBV18
cdr3_nt: TGTGCCAGCTCGGACCTTAGCAATCAGCCCCAGCATTTT
cdr3_aa: CASSDLSNQPQHF

clone_size: NA
j_call: TRBJ2-2
d_call: TRBD2
cdr3_length: 17
v_call: TRBV27
cdr3_nt: TGTGCCAGCAGTTTGGTAGCGGGGGGCCCGAACACCGGGGAGCTGTTTTTT
cdr3_aa: CASSLVAGGPNTGELFF

clone_size: few
j_call: TRBJ2-2
d_call: TRBD1
cdr3_length: 15
v_call: TRBV12-3/TRBV12-4
cdr3_nt: TGTGCCAGCAGTTTAAGGACAGGGGGCAACGGGGAGCTGTTTTTT
cdr3_aa: CASSLRTGGNGELFF

clone_size: many
j_call: TRBJ1-6
d_call: TRBD1
cdr3_length: 16
v_call: TRBV7-9
cdr3_nt: TGTGCCAGCAGCCTTGGACAGGGTTTCTATAATTCACCCCTCCACTTT
cdr3_aa: CASSLGQGFYNSPLHF

clone_size: few
j_call: TRBJ1-2
d_call: NA
cdr3_length: 16
v_call: TRBV27
cdr3_nt: TGTGCCAGCAGTCCCACCCCCCCGACCGCTATCTATGGCTACACCTTC
cdr3_aa: CASSPTPPTAIYGYTF

clone_size: few
j_call: TRBJ1-2
d_call: TRBD1
cdr3_length: 16
v_call: TRBV12-3/TRBV12-4
cdr3_nt: TGTGCCAGCCATTTTTATGTGCCAGGACAGGTCTATGGCTACACCTTC
cdr3_aa: CASHFYVPGQVYGYTF

clone_size: NA
j_call: TRBJ1-5
d_call: NA
cdr3_length: 13
v_call: TRBV9
cdr3_nt: TGTGCCAGCAGCTACAGTAGCAATCAGCCCCAGCATTTT
cdr3_aa: CASSYSSNQPQHF

clone_size: many
j_call: TRBJ2-5
d_call: NA
cdr3_length: 15
v_call: TRBV7-2
cdr3_nt: TGTGCCAGCAGTGTATTGGGGGTGGGCCAAGAGACCCAGTACTTC
cdr3_aa: CASSVLGVGQETQYF

clone_size: many
j_call: TRBJ1-1
d_call: NA
cdr3_length: 12
v_call: TRBV3-1
cdr3_nt: TGTGCCAGCAGCCCCGATAAGACTGAAGCTTTCTTT
cdr3_aa: CASSPDKTEAFF